These 29 T cell receptor beta chains came from one sample sequenced in a study of cytomegalovirus exposure and HLA in healthy donors. A multiplex PCR was run with 60 Vbeta primers and 13 Jbeta primers. The data were produced by immunoSEQ multiplex PCR, yet TCRdb's version contains in-frame clones alone and is incomplete. There are about 160,000 clones in the sample; 80% occur only once, and roughly 1.3% lies in the top ten. The sample taken for sequencing was PBMCs. These receptors were taken from a woman between 45 and 60 years old in good health and CMV-seronegative.

The rearrangement uses TRBV7-8 and TRBJ1-1; D remains ambiguous. The germline V gene has CDR1 SGHVS and CDR2 FQNEAQ. The CDR3 covers 14 residues. Between the trimmed V and J ends, which lost 3 bases and 3 bases, there was a span of 11 bases. CDR3 DNA: TGTGCCAGCAGCTTTTTAGGCGGAGACACTGAAGCTTTCTTT. Residues: CASSFLGGDTEAFF.

The gene calls are TRBV6-6 and TRBJ1-1, with 8 bases aligning to TRBD1. The V gene end was trimmed by 6 bases and the J gene end by 4 bases; junction bases not matched to a gene: 10. Looked up from germline, CDR1 is MNHNY and CDR2 is SVGAGI (reference sequence). This CDR3 is built from 15 residues. CDR3 protein: CASSQRQGASTEAFF. The CDR3 nucleotides are TGTGCCAGCAGCCAACGCCAGGGGGCGAGCACTGAAGCTTTCTTT.

The chain carries TRBV5-1 and TRBJ1-5; maybe TRBD1 (6 bases). V was shortened by 4 bases and J by 2 bases, with 13 bases between the two germline ends. CDR1 and CDR2 (germline): SGHRS, YFSETQ. The CDR3 extends over 15 amino acids. CDR3 in DNA: TGCGCCAGCAGCCCGACAGGAGGTGGCAATCAGCCCCAGCATTTT. It yields the protein CASSPTGGGNQPQHF.

This clone was recorded only once. The chain combines TRBV19 with TRBJ1-4; D gene ambiguous. The germline CDR1 and CDR2 sequences are LNHDA and SQIVND (reference sequence). V lost 4 bases to trimming and J lost 6 bases, with 15 bases between them. The CDR3 is 15 amino acids. The CDR3 region has the DNA TGTGCCAGTAGTAGATCCTTCGGGGATTATGAAAAACTGTTTTTT. Its protein product is CASSRSFGDYEKLFF.

This rearrangement joins TRBV6-6 to TRBJ1-5; D gene uncertain. Germline CDR1 reads MNHNY; CDR2 reads SVGAGI (reference sequence). V was shortened by 4 bases and J by 6 bases, with 16 bases between the two germline ends. This CDR3 comprises 15 residues. The CDR3 nucleotides are TGTGCCAGCAGTTCGGGTGAAGCCGAAAGTCAGCCCCAGCATTTT. Residues: CASSSGEAESQPQHF.

The chain couples TRBV5-6 to TRBJ1-2; a possible D gene is TRBD1 (6 bases). V lost 4 bases, J lost 4 bases, and 14 bases lay in between. The CDR3 sequence is 14 residues long. In germline, CDR1 is SGHDT, CDR2 YYEEEE. Here the CDR3 reads CASSGAGGSYGYTF. The DNA for the CDR3 is TGTGCCAGCAGCGGCGCTGGGGGCAGCTATGGCTACACCTTC.

This sequence joins TRBV6-5 and TRBJ2-2; a weak D match, TRBD2 (5 bases). Germline lookup yields CDR1 MNHEY and CDR2 SVGAGI. This CDR3 comprises 16 residues. Trimming cost V 2 bases and J 0 bases, with 10 bases left between them. This chain's CDR3 is CASSYPGSANTGELFF. The DNA for the CDR3 is TGTGCCAGCAGTTACCCGGGTAGCGCGAACACCGGGGAGCTGTTTTTT.

This clone was picked up a small number of times. The chain combines TRBV5-5 with TRBJ1-5; D perhaps matches TRBD1 (6 bases). The V and J ends lost 0 bases and 1 base respectively, with 20 bases between them. The CDR3 runs 19 residues. Per germline, CDR1 SGHKS and CDR2 YYEKEE (reference sequence). CDR3 sequence (DNA): TGTGCCAGCAGCTTGGTAGTATTACAGGGCGGAACGAGCAATCAGCCCCAGCATTTT. Protein: CASSLVVLQGGTSNQPQHF.

The CDR3 region has the DNA TGTGCCAGCAGCACCACAGGGAGGGTCACTGAAGCTTTCTTT. It codes for CASSTTGRVTEAFF. The chain joins TRBV28 to TRBJ1-1; D may be TRBD1 (6 bases). Germline CDR1 MDHEN, CDR2 SYDVKM. With 6 bases removed from V and 4 bases from J, the gap between germline ends came to 15 bases. This CDR3 spans 14 amino acids.

The chain couples TRBV7-9 to TRBJ2-7; tentatively, D is TRBD1 (5 bases). V was cut by 5 bases and J by 4 bases, with 9 bases left in between. Germline loops: CDR1 SEHNR, CDR2 FQNEAQ (reference sequence). CDR3 length: 12 amino acids. The DNA of the CDR3 is TGTGCCAGCAGCCCAGGGCATTACGAGCAGTACTTC. It codes for CASSPGHYEQYF.

The chain has TRBV7-9 and TRBJ2-5, with a tentative D call TRBD2 (6 bases). The germline V gene has CDR1 SEHNR and CDR2 FQNEAQ (reference sequence). V was trimmed by 6 bases and J by 5 bases, leaving 16 bases between them. The CDR3 has 14 amino acids. Written as DNA, the CDR3 is TGTGCCAGCAGGTTAACTCGGGGGTCGGAGACCCAGTACTTC. As protein: CASRLTRGSETQYF. Based on the CDR3 plus reference TRBV7-9 and TRBJ2-5, the full variable domain is DTGVSQNPRHKITKRGQNVTFRCDPISEHNRLYWYRQTLGQGPEFLTYFQNEAQLEKSRLLSDRFSAERPKGSFSTLEIQRTEQGDSAMYLCASRLTRGSETQYFGPGTRLLVL.

The rearrangement uses TRBV19 and TRBJ2-7; no clear D gene. Germline CDR1 is LNHDA and CDR2 is SQIVND (reference sequence). The CDR3 has 14 residues. Trimming removed 3 bases from V and 4 bases from J, with 13 bases in between. The CDR3 DNA reads as TGTGCCAGTAGTATTGCCCCGTCTAATTACGAGCAGTACTTC. Translating it yields CASSIAPSNYEQYF.

The chain is built from TRBV11-2 and TRBJ2-1; D remains unclear. This CDR3 contains 16 residues. Trimming took off 5 bases at V and 0 bases at J, with 14 bases between the two ends. Per germline, CDR1 SGHAT and CDR2 FQNNGV. The CDR3 nucleotides read TGTGCCAGCAGCCGCCGACGACAAAGCTCCTACAATGAGCAGTTCTTC. Its protein product is CASSRRRQSSYNEQFF. The full variable domain, its missing parts supplied by reference TRBV11-2 and TRBJ2-1, is EAGVAQSPRYKIIEKRQSVAFWCNPISGHATLYWYQQILGQGPKLLIQFQNNGVVDDSQLPKDRFSAERLKGVDSTLKIQPAKLEDSAVYLCASSRRRQSSYNEQFFGPGTRLTVL.

The chain has TRBV6-5 and TRBJ2-2; D might be TRBD1 (5 bases). Germline V lookup: CDR1 MNHEY, CDR2 SVGAGI. The CDR3 is 15 amino acids. V was clipped by 6 bases and J by 3 bases, with 14 bases between them. In DNA, the CDR3 is TGTGCCAGCAGCCTCAGGGAAGGGGACACCGGGGAGCTGTTTTTT. Translated, it gives CASSLREGDTGELFF.

Comments on this clone: Other DNA sequences from this sample encode an identical CDR3 as well. The rearrangement uses TRBV19 and TRBJ1-2, with 9 bases that match TRBD1. CDR1 is LNHDA and CDR2 is SQIVND in the germline V gene (reference sequence). This CDR3 has 14 amino acids. The V gene end was trimmed by 6 bases and the J gene end by 7 bases; junction bases not matched to a gene: 9. The DNA for the CDR3 is TGTGCCAGTAGGGCAACAGGGGGCTCCTTTGGCTACACCTTC. Its translation is CASRATGGSFGYTF.

J is TRBJ1-1 and V is TRBV19, with no clear D. V dropped 7 bases and J dropped 5 bases, with 14 bases sitting between them. The CDR3 runs to 13 residues. CDR1 LNHDA and CDR2 SQIVND come from the germline V gene (reference sequence). This CDR3 reads CASIEDTWTEAFF. Here the CDR3 DNA reads TGTGCCAGTATAGAAGACACGTGGACTGAAGCTTTCTTT.

This clone was detected only once. J is TRBJ2-3 and V is TRBV7-2, with 10 bases that match TRBD1. Trimming took 5 bases from V and 5 from J; bases not matched to a gene: 13. The germline CDR1 and CDR2 sequences are SGHTA and FQGNSA. The CDR3 is made up of 17 amino acids. The CDR3 spells CASSIIPGQGYRDTQYF. The CDR3 bases are TGTGCCAGCAGCATAATACCGGGACAGGGGTATAGAGATACGCAGTATTTT.

V and J are TRBV15 and TRBJ2-1; D might be TRBD2 (5 bases). The germline gives CDR1 LNHNV, CDR2 YYDKDF (reference sequence). V lost 0 bases and J 7 bases, leaving 13 bases between the germline ends. CDR3 length equals 15 residues. The chain's CDR3 is CATSRDRVTGNEQFF. CDR3 in DNA: TGTGCCACCAGCAGAGATCGGGTAACGGGGAATGAGCAGTTCTTC.

V usage is TRBV19 and J usage is TRBJ2-5; possibly TRBD2 for D (6 bases). CDR3 length equals 17 residues. The germline CDR1 and CDR2 sequences are LNHDA and SQIVND (reference sequence). Trimming left V 5 bases short and J 2 bases short, with 21 bases between. In nucleotides, the CDR3 is TGTGCCAGTAGTTCCAACCCGAGTCGGGGGATTCAAGAGACCCAGTACTTC. Encoded protein: CASSSNPSRGIQETQYF.

This clone was observed once. The chain combines TRBV15 with TRBJ2-1, with D unclear. Germline V gene lookup returns CDR1 LNHNV and CDR2 YYDKDF (reference sequence). Deletions cut 0 bases from V and 6 bases from J, with 9 bases between. The CDR3 runs to 14 residues. The CDR3 DNA is TGTGCCACCAGCAGAGACAGTAACCTCAATGAGCAGTTCTTC. The encoded protein is CATSRDSNLNEQFF.

The gene calls are TRBV28 and TRBJ1-1, with D possibly TRBD1 on 5 matching bases. The CDR3 spans 17 residues. CDR1 is MDHEN, CDR2 SYDVKM, per germline. The V gene lost 5 bases and the J gene lost 1 base, with 20 bases spanning the gap. CDR3 nucleotide sequence: TGTGCCAGCAGTCCAGTACATGTTTTAGGGGAGAACACTGAAGCTTTCTTT. It encodes CASSPVHVLGENTEAFF.

The chain joins TRBV5-6 to TRBJ1-6, with 9 bases matching TRBD1. CDR3 size: 15 residues. The trim removed 5 bases at V and 9 bases at J, leaving 9 bases unmatched. The germline V gene has CDR1 SGHDT and CDR2 YYEEEE. The CDR3 sequence: CASSSPPGQGSPLHF. CDR3 DNA: TGTGCCAGCAGTAGCCCTCCGGGACAGGGTTCACCCCTCCACTTT.

J is TRBJ2-5 and V is TRBV29-1, with TRBD1 as a possible D gene (5 bases). The CDR3 extends over 15 amino acids. Germline V CDR1 and CDR2: SQVTM, ANQGSEA. Trimming shortened V by 4 bases and J by 1 base, and 16 bases separated the two germline ends. CDR3 coding DNA: TGCAGCGTTGTAGGGGATTCTAATACCCAAGAGACCCAGTACTTC. Translated, it gives CSVVGDSNTQETQYF.

DNA of the CDR3: TGTGCCAGCAGCCCCCCTGGGCGTAGGAACACTGAAGCTTTCTTT. Protein sequence: CASSPPGRRNTEAFF. The chain is built from TRBV7-8 and TRBJ1-1, with D unresolved. The CDR3 has 15 amino acids. CDR1 and CDR2 from the germline V gene are SGHVS and FQNEAQ. With 5 bases removed from V and 1 base from J, the gap between germline ends came to 14 bases.

This clone has a handful of counts. V gene TRBV15 combines with J gene TRBJ1-2; D remains unclear. The V and J ends lost 2 bases and 0 bases respectively, with 25 bases between them. The CDR3 sequence is 20 residues long. Germline-derived CDR1 and CDR2 are LNHNV and YYDKDF (reference sequence). CDR3 DNA: TGTGCCACCAGCAGACTATTCCTGGGAGAGGAAACTCTAGCTAACTATGGCTACACCTTC. Translation gives CATSRLFLGEETLANYGYTF.

The rearrangement uses TRBV16 and TRBJ2-7; D remains ambiguous. The ends were cut back, 8 bases at V and 5 bases at J, with 10 bases in the middle. CDR1 and CDR2 from the germline V gene are KGHSY and FQNENV. The CDR3 is made up of 11 amino acids. The CDR3 protein is CASREMNEQYF. CDR3 nucleotides: TGTGCCAGCCGCGAAATGAACGAGCAGTACTTC. The full variable domain, with the rest looked up from reference TRBV16 and TRBJ2-7, is GEEVAQTPKHLVRGEGQKAKLYCAPIKGHSYVFWYQQVLKNEFKFLISFQNENVFDETGMPKERFSAKCLPNSPCSLEIQATKLEDSAVYFCASREMNEQYFGPGTRLTVT.

The chain is built from TRBV27 and TRBJ2-2; TRBD1 is a possible D gene (6 bases). The CDR3 length is 17 residues. Deletions cut 2 bases from V and 6 bases from J, with 19 bases between. Germline V gene data show CDR1 as MNHEY and CDR2 as SMNVEV (reference sequence). CDR3 coding DNA: TGTGCCAGCAGTTTAGCCACAGGGCTAAAGTTTTCCGGGGAGCTGTTTTTT. This gives the protein CASSLATGLKFSGELFF.

J is TRBJ2-7 and V is TRBV21-1; the table's TRBD2 call for D was not verified on the DNA. TRBV21-1 is a pseudogene segment. CDR3 length: 19 amino acids. The CDR3 sequence is CASSPRAWLAGDLPYEQYF. DNA for the CDR3: TGTGCCAGCAGCCCACGGGCATGGCTAGCGGGAGATCTCCCTTACGAGCAGTACTTC.

In this sample, this clone turned up a few times. The J gene is TRBJ2-7, the V gene TRBV6-6; D not certain. The CDR3 spans 16 residues. Trimming took 6 bases from V and 1 from J, leaving 19 bases between them. Germline-derived CDR1 and CDR2 are MNHNY and SVGAGI (reference sequence). The chain's CDR3 is CASSSASGSSSYEQYF. CDR3 sequence (DNA): TGTGCCAGCAGCTCCGCGTCCGGGTCTTCGTCCTACGAGCAGTACTTC.